These T cell receptor beta chains were read from a single sample in a study of blood T cell repertoires in COVID-19. The repertoire was sequenced with immunoSEQ multiplex PCR; TCRdb's copy has only in-frame clones and lacks some. The table records some 190,000 clones, about 85% of them present only once. Sequenced material: peripheral blood. The receptors shown here come from a woman older than 75 with acute or convalescent COVID-19. Each CDR3 is given with its conserved first and last residue.

v_gene: TRBV21-1; j_gene: TRBJ1-2; CDR3aa: CASRLSPHGYTF
v_gene: TRBV15; j_gene: TRBJ1-2; CDR3aa: CATSSGLNYGYTF
v_gene: TRBV27; j_gene: TRBJ2-7; CDR3aa: CASRYRGESSYEQYF
v_gene: TRBV10-3; j_gene: TRBJ1-1; CDR3aa: CAIMDRESTEAFF
v_gene: TRBV5-6; j_gene: TRBJ1-2; CDR3aa: CASSPDSYGYTF
v_gene: TRBV12-5; j_gene: TRBJ2-2; CDR3aa: CASGLLQGGYTGELFF
v_gene: TRBV18; j_gene: TRBJ1-1; CDR3aa: CASSPTQGSKNTEAFF
v_gene: TRBV6-2/TRBV6-3; j_gene: TRBJ2-3; CDR3aa: CASSYSLSISGRQYF
v_gene: TRBV9; j_gene: TRBJ1-3; CDR3aa: CASSDRAGNTIYF
v_gene: TRBV27; j_gene: TRBJ1-6; CDR3aa: CASRWTGKESPLHF
v_gene: TRBV7-2; j_gene: TRBJ2-1; CDR3aa: CASSPRLAGYNEQFF
v_gene: TRBV6-4; j_gene: TRBJ2-1; CDR3aa: CASSDSNLRADNEQFF
v_gene: TRBV19; j_gene: TRBJ1-2; CDR3aa: CASRAGLSGYTF
v_gene: TRBV9; j_gene: TRBJ1-1; CDR3aa: CASSVVTGLGTEAFF
v_gene: TRBV21-1; j_gene: TRBJ2-1; CDR3aa: CASSLTSGPLSSYNEQFF
v_gene: TRBV2; j_gene: TRBJ1-5; CDR3aa: CASSDIRAQPQHF
v_gene: TRBV18; j_gene: TRBJ1-1; CDR3aa: CASSLGLSYTEAFF
v_gene: TRBV10-3; j_gene: TRBJ1-3; CDR3aa: CAISESQNRGSNTIYF
v_gene: TRBV5-1; j_gene: TRBJ1-3; CDR3aa: CASSRAGNSGNTIYF
v_gene: TRBV5-1; j_gene: TRBJ2-2; CDR3aa: CASSLETSGIDTGELFF
v_gene: TRBV6-6; j_gene: TRBJ1-2; CDR3aa: CASSYSGGVDGYTF
v_gene: TRBV5-1; j_gene: TRBJ1-2; CDR3aa: CASSLDGDYGYTF
v_gene: TRBV3-1/TRBV3-2; j_gene: TRBJ2-7; CDR3aa: CASEASSYEQYF
v_gene: TRBV7-9; j_gene: TRBJ2-1; CDR3aa: CASSQLGSNEQFF
v_gene: TRBV7-2; j_gene: TRBJ1-1; CDR3aa: CASSSQLNTEAFF
v_gene: TRBV25-1; j_gene: TRBJ1-6; CDR3aa: CASSRQVDSSYNSPLHF
v_gene: TRBV11-1; j_gene: TRBJ1-2; CDR3aa: CASSYTGTQSNYGYTF
v_gene: TRBV19; j_gene: TRBJ2-6; CDR3aa: CATGGNSGANVLTF